Listed here is a single T cell receptor (beta chain). A J-beta primer mix and a sample-barcoded 5' primer were used in a second PCR of about 7 to 12 cycles. MiXCR was run by TCRdb on the 5' RACE reads, yielding one entry per CDR3 protein. The sample shows about 400,000 distinct CDR3 sequences, about 55% of them seen only once. The sample originates from a study of blood T cells in healthy people across ages. The CDR3 sequence is 16 residues long. Per the germline V gene, CDR1 is SGHRS and CDR2 is YFSETQ. V was clipped by 5 bases and J by 4 bases; unmatched bases: 8. V usage is TRBV5-1 and J usage is TRBJ2-5, with 13 bases lining up with TRBD2. The sequenced material came from blood. The TCR was taken from a man in his 60s in good health. CDR3 coding DNA: TGCGCCAGCAGTTTCCTCGGACTAGCGGGAGCAGAGACCCAGTACTTC. It encodes CASSFLGLAGAETQYF.